The text below deals with one T cell receptor (beta chain). This CDR3 has 13 amino acids. CDR1 and CDR2 from the germline V gene are DFQATT and SNEGSKA (reference sequence). With V trimmed by 0 bases and J by 7 bases, 5 bases remained unmatched. Genomic DNA was employed as the template in profiling TCR beta VDJ and CDR3. TCRdb redid the calling of the reads with MiXCR, one entry per CDR3 protein. The data contain 200,000 or so distinct CDR3 sequences, around 65% of them seen just once; the ten biggest clones take up roughly 50%. This entry is derived from a study of CD8+CD57+ T cells in acquired aplastic anemia. Looking at the study overall: Mean DNA quantity obtained from sorted CD4+ and CD8+ cells was about 3 ug.

The sequenced material came from sorted CD4+, CD8+, or CD8+CD57+ T cells (not recorded which) from PBMCs. This sequence joins TRBV20-1 and TRBJ2-7; the match to TRBD2 covers 8 bases. The clonotype comes from a human donor with severe aplastic anemia or a healthy control (not recorded which). Here the CDR3 DNA reads TGCAGTGCTAGAGATATGGGCGGGGGGGAGCAGTACTTC. Protein: CSARDMGGGEQYF.